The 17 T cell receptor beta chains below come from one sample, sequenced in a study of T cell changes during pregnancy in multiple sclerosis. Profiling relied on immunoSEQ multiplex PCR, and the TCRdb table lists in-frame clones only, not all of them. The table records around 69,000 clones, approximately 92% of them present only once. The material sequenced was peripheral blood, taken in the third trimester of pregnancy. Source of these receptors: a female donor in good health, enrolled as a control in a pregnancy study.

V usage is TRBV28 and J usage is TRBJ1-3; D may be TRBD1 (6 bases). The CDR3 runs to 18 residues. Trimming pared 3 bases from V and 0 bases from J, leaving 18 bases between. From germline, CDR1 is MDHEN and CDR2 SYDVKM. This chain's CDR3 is CASSFWTAGGPSGNTIYF. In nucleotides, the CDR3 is TGTGCCAGCAGTTTCTGGACGGCGGGGGGGCCCTCTGGAAACACCATATATTTT.

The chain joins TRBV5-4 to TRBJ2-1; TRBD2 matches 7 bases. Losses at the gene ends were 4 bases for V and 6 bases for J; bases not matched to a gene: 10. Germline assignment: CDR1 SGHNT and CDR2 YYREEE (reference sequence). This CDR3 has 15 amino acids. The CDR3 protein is CASSPGTTNLNEQFF. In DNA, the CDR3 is TGTGCCAGCAGCCCCGGGACTACCAACCTCAATGAGCAGTTCTTC.

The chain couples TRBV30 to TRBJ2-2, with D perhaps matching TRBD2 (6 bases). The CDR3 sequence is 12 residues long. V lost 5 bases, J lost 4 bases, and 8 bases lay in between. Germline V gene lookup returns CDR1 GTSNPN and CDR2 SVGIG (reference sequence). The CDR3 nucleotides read TGTGCCTGGGGGGGACTCACCGGGGAGCTGTTTTTT. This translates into CAWGGLTGELFF.

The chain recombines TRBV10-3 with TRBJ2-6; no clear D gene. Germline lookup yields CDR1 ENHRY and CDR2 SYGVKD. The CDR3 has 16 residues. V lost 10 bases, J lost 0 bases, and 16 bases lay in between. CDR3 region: CATGGSYISGANVLTF. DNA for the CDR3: TGTGCCACCGGCGGCAGTTACATCTCTGGGGCCAACGTCCTGACTTTC.

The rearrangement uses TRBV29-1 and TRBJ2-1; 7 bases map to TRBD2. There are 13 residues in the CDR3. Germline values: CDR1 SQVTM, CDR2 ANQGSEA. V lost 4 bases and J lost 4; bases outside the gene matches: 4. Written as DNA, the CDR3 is TGCAGCGTTGCGGCGGGGGTGTACAATGAGCAGTTCTTC. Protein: CSVAAGVYNEQFF.

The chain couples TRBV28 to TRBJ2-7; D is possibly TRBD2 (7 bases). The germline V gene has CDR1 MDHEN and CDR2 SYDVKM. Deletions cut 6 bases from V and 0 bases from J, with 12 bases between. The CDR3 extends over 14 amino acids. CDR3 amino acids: CASRRGEGSYEQYF. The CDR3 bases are TGTGCCAGCAGGAGGGGGGAGGGCTCCTACGAGCAGTACTTC.

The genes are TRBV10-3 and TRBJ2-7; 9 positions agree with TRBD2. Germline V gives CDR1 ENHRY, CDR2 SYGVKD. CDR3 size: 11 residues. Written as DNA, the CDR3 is TGTTTTAGCGGGAGCCGTCACGAGCAGTACTTC. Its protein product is CFSGSRHEQYF.

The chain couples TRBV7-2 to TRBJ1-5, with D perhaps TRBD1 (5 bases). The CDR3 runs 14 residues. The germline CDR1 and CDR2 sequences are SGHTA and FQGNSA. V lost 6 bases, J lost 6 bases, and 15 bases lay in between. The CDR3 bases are TGTGCCAGCAGTCATCCAGGGAAGGGTCAGCCCCAGCATTTT. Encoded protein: CASSHPGKGQPQHF.

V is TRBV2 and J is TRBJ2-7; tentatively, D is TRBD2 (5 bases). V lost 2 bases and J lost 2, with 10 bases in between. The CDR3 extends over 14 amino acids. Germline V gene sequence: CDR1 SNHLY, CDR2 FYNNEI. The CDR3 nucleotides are TGTGCCAGCAGTGAATCGGGGTCCCCCTACGAGCAGTACTTC. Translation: CASSESGSPYEQYF.

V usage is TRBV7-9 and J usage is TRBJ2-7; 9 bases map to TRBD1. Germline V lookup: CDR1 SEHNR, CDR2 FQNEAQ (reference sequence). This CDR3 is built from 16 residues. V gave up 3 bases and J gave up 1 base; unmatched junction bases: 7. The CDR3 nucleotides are TGTGCCAGCAGCTTCCCTCCCGGGACAGGGTCCTACGAGCAGTACTTC. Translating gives CASSFPPGTGSYEQYF.

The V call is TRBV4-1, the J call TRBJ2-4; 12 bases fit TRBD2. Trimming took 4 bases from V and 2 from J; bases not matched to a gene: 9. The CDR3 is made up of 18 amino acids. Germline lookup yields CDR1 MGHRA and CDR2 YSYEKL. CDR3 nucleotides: TGCGCCAGCAGCCCTGGGCTAGCGGGGGGGCGAACCAAAAACATTCAGTACTTC. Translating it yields CASSPGLAGGRTKNIQYF.

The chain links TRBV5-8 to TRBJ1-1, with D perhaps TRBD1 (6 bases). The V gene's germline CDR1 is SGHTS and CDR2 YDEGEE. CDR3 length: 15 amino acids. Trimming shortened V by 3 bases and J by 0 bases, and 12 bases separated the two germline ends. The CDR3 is CASSWADRLNTEAFF. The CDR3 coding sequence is TGTGCCAGCAGCTGGGCAGACAGGTTGAACACTGAAGCTTTCTTT.

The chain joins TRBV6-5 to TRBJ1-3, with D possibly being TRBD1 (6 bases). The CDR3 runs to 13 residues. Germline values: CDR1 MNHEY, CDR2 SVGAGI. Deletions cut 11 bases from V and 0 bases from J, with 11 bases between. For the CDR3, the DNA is TGTGCCGCGCAGGGGTACTCTGGAAACACCATATATTTT. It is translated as CAAQGYSGNTIYF.

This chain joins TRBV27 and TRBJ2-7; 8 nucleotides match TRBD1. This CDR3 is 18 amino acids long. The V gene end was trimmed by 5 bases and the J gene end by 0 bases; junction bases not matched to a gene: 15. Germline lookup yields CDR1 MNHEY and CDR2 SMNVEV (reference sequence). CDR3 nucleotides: TGTGCCAGCAGTCAAGCTGCCGGGACAGGACGACCCTCCTACGAGCAGTACTTC. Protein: CASSQAAGTGRPSYEQYF.

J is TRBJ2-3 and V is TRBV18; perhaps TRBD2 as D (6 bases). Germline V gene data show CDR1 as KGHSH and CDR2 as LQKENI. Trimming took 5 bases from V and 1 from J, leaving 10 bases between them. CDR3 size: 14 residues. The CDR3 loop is CASSGTSRTDTQYF. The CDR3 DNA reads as TGTGCCAGCTCAGGCACTAGCCGCACAGATACGCAGTATTTT.

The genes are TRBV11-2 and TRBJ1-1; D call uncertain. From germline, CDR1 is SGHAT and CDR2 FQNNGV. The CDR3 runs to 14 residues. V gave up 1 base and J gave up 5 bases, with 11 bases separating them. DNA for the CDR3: TGTGCCAGCAGCTTAGCAGGAGGTGGTACTGAAGCTTTCTTT. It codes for CASSLAGGGTEAFF.

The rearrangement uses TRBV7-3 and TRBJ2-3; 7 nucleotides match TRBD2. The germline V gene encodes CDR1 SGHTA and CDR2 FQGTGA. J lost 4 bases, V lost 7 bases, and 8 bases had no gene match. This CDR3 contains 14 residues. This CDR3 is CASKLTSGADTQYF. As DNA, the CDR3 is TGTGCCAGCAAGTTAACCAGCGGGGCAGATACGCAGTATTTT.